This T cell receptor (beta chain) comes out of a study of T cell clones after liver transplantation. This table comes from immunoSEQ multiplex PCR, and its TCRdb copy is limited to in-frame clones, with some not included. The table has about 75,000 clones, 80% to 85% seen once. V lost 5 bases and J lost 4, with 8 bases in between. The CDR3 totals 12 residues. From germline, CDR1 is KGHSH and CDR2 LQKENI. V usage is TRBV18 and J usage is TRBJ2-5; no definite D call. Sequencing was performed on CD4+ T cells from blood, taken less than 50 months after liver transplant. The TCR originated in a human patient who received a liver transplant. These T cells may partly come from the graft donor. In DNA form, the CDR3 reads TGTGCCAGCTCAAAGGGTCCAGAGACCCAGTACTTC. Translation gives CASSKGPETQYF.